This entry is about one T cell receptor (beta chain). Its target is unknown. This specimen comes from a study of a mutant IDH1 vaccine in newly diagnosed glioma. Study overall: Eight vaccinations were given in weeks 1, 3, 5, 7, 11, 15, 19 and 23. Vaccine dosing followed radiotherapy by 4-6 weeks, or accompanied temozolomide cycles. Before enrollment, the patients had been treated with radiotherapy alone, temozolomide alone, or both together. Most of them had received both.

The germline gives CDR1 SEHNR, CDR2 FQNEAQ (reference sequence). Trimming shortened V by 7 bases and J by 1 base, and 13 bases separated the two germline ends. This CDR3 has 14 residues. The protocol was immunoSEQ multiplex PCR, while the TCRdb copy is restricted to in-frame clones and leaves out a portion. The repertoire has some 80,000 clones, approximately 89% of them found once; the top ten carry approximately 0.8%. As for time point: week 23, last vaccination. The content of each vaccine dose was 300 ug of mutant IDH1 20-mer peptide, and topical imiquimod accompanied it. This chain joins TRBV7-9 and TRBJ2-5; maybe TRBD1 (5 bases). The receptor comes from a woman aged 45-65 years with glioma. Sequenced here: PBMCs, sampled from a glioma patient whose treatment included an IDH1 peptide vaccine. The CDR3 loop is CASTVATAQETQYF. In DNA, the CDR3 is TGTGCCAGCACTGTGGCGACAGCCCAAGAGACCCAGTACTTC.